Sequencing of this T cell receptor (beta chain) was carried out in a study of blood T cell repertoires in COVID-19. Overall study context: Sites across the United States, Italy and Spain contributed samples from acute and convalescent COVID-19. PBMCs, B-cell-depleted T cells, or T cells provided the cDNA or gDNA that made up the material.

The CDR3 covers 15 residues. Germline values: CDR1 MDHEN, CDR2 SYDVKM. Trimming stripped 3 bases from V and 0 bases from J, with 9 bases between. Profiling relied on immunoSEQ multiplex PCR, and the TCRdb table lists in-frame clones only, not all of them. The sample contains about 140,000 clones, roughly 73% of which appear only once. The specimen sequenced was peripheral blood. The chain uses TRBV28 and TRBJ1-5; D not resolved. The clonotype originates from a woman in her fifties or sixties with active or convalescent COVID-19. The CDR3: CASSLPAASNQPQHF. The CDR3 nucleotides are TGTGCCAGCAGTTTGCCGGCGGCTAGCAATCAGCCCCAGCATTTT.